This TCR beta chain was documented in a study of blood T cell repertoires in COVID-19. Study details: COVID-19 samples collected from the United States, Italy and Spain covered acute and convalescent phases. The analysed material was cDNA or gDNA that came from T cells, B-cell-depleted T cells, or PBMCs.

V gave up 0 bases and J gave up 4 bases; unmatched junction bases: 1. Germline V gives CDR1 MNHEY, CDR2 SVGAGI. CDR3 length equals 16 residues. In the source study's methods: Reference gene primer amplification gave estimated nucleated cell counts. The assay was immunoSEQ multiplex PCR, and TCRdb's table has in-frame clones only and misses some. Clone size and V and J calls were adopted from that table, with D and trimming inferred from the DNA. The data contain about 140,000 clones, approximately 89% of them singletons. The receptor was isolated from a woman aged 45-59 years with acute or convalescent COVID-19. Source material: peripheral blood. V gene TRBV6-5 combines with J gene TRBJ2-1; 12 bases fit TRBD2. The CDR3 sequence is CASSYSGTSGYNEQFF. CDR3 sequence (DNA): TGTGCCAGCAGTTACTCAGGGACTAGCGGGTACAATGAGCAGTTCTTC.